A selection of T cell receptor beta chains follows, all from one sample in a study of T-cell reconstitution after alpha-beta-depleted transplantation in children. TCRdb analysed the PCR reads with MiXCR anew, one entry per CDR3 protein. The sample records some 340,000 distinct CDR3 sequences, approximately 10% being singletons. The source material was PBMCs from the stem cell graft donor, sampled from the stem cell graft. These receptors all stem from a human donor who donated a stem cell graft to a child with acute lymphoblastic leukemia. The CDR3 runs from the conserved cysteine through the conserved F or W. Each record gives: CDR3 DNA, CDR3 protein, J gene, V gene, clone size, D gene. A D gene is named only where the DNA matches it firmly. Part of the rows lack a size; the others show once, few, many or a class for expanded clones.

cdr3_nt: TGCAGTGCTGCCCGGACAGCCCAAGAGACCCAGTACTTC; cdr3_aa: CSAARTAQETQYF; j_call: TRBJ2-5; v_call: TRBV20-1; clone_size: once; d_call: NA
cdr3_nt: TGTGCCAGCAGCCCGACAGGTCCCCAAGTGGGGCAGTACTTC; cdr3_aa: CASSPTGPQVGQYF; j_call: TRBJ2-7; v_call: TRBV12-3/TRBV12-4; clone_size: NA; d_call: NA
cdr3_nt: TGCGCCAGCAGCACGGGGACAGGGGGCACTGAAGCTTTCTTT; cdr3_aa: CASSTGTGGTEAFF; j_call: TRBJ1-1; v_call: TRBV5-1; clone_size: few; d_call: TRBD1
cdr3_nt: TGTGCCACCAGCAGGCTAGCGAAAGAAGAGACCCAGTACTTC; cdr3_aa: CATSRLAKEETQYF; j_call: TRBJ2-5; v_call: TRBV15; clone_size: NA; d_call: NA
cdr3_nt: TGCAGTTCAGGGGGCGATCGAGAGACCCAGTACTTC; cdr3_aa: CSSGGDRETQYF; j_call: TRBJ2-5; v_call: TRBV20-1; clone_size: few; d_call: TRBD1
cdr3_nt: TGTGCCAGCAGCCACCACCCAGCGACCCAGTACTTC; cdr3_aa: CASSHHPATQYF; j_call: TRBJ2-5; v_call: TRBV27; clone_size: NA; d_call: NA
cdr3_nt: TGCGCCAGCAGCCCCCGGGACAGTTACGAGCAGTACTTC; cdr3_aa: CASSPRDSYEQYF; j_call: TRBJ2-7; v_call: TRBV4-1; clone_size: many; d_call: TRBD1
cdr3_nt: TGTGCCACCAGCAGTAGAGCTGGCCAAGAGACCCAGTACTTC; cdr3_aa: CATSSRAGQETQYF; j_call: TRBJ2-5; v_call: TRBV15; clone_size: many; d_call: NA
cdr3_nt: TGTGCCAGCAGTGTCGGGACACGAGTACTGTATTTT; cdr3_aa: CASSVGTRVLYF; j_call: TRBJ2-3; v_call: TRBV28; clone_size: many; d_call: NA
cdr3_nt: TGCGCCAGCAGCTTGTTGAATATGGGGAGGGGGCAGGGAGGCACTGAAGTTTTCTTT; cdr3_aa: CASSLLNMGRGQGGTEVFF; j_call: TRBJ1-1; v_call: TRBV5-1; clone_size: NA; d_call: TRBD1
cdr3_nt: TGTGCCAGCAGCGAGGAACGGGTCTTCGGGTCCCACGGGGAAAAACTGTTTTTT; cdr3_aa: CASSEERVFGSHGEKLFF; j_call: TRBJ1-4; v_call: TRBV11-2; clone_size: few; d_call: NA
cdr3_nt: TGTGCCAGCAGCCAAGACTGGATAGGGGATGAGCAGTTCTTC; cdr3_aa: CASSQDWIGDEQFF; j_call: TRBJ2-1; v_call: TRBV4-2; clone_size: NA; d_call: NA
cdr3_nt: TGTGCCAGCCCCTGGCTTTTGGGATACTATGGCTACACCTTC; cdr3_aa: CASPWLLGYYGYTF; j_call: TRBJ1-2; v_call: TRBV6-2/TRBV6-3; clone_size: few; d_call: NA
cdr3_nt: TGCGCCAGCAGCCAAGATGGAGGGACTGAAGCTTTCTTT; cdr3_aa: CASSQDGGTEAFF; j_call: TRBJ1-1; v_call: TRBV4-3; clone_size: many; d_call: NA